This T cell receptor beta chain originates from a study of human T cells and chemical hapten exposure (dated by TCRdb to the early 2020s). Turning to the overall study: For sensitization, 2% DPC in acetone was applied to a roughly 2 cm by roughly 2 cm area of upper inner arm skin. Weekly therapeutic DPC doses were additionally applied to the scalp of patients throughout the roughly 24-week study period. Patch testing was done on the upper back using Finn chambers containing 0.01% DPC, and results were scored after 6 days according to International Contact Dermatitis Research Group standards. Most of the patients in the cohort were female, and the cohort covered alopecia areata with under or over 50% scalp involvement, alopecia totalis and alopecia universalis. Libraries were pooled for sequencing, and variation in per-sample TCR yields was attributed mainly to small differences in library volumes within the pool. The study tracked peripheral blood TCR repertoire changes in vivo during primary and secondary sensitization to the hapten diphenylcyclopropenone (DPC) in alopecia patients. Blood was sampled from patients pre-sensitization (week 0) and at 2, 6 and about 24 weeks after DPC sensitization. About 30 alopecia patients provided blood for TCR sequencing at one to four time points (pre-sensitization, 2, 6 and 24 weeks). General conclusions and limits of the study: After repeated subsampling, the strength of the expansion versus patch-test correlation and the threshold at which it became significant changed. Because every patient had alopecia, a presumed autoimmune disease, the patients' immune response might differ from that of healthy individuals. Patch test score was positively correlated with the number of PT1 expanded TCRs, with significance at thresholds 8, 16 and 32 but not at 4. DPC sensitization did not change the number of TCRs with a frequency above 1 in 1000, and there was no evidence of changes in global repertoire structure. Expanded TCRs formed significantly more large CDR3 similarity clusters than pre-sensitization or healthy control sets, consistent with antigen-driven responses.

The time point label here, explained by the study, means: pre-sensitization, week 0. Sample treatment or condition, as interpreted from the label and publication: therapeutic diphenylcyclopropenone sensitization with weekly scalp DPC. Blood at each patch-test visit was drawn before the patch test was applied. Eligible patients were aged 18 to 70, diagnosed with alopecia, deemed suitable for DPC therapy, and excluded if pregnant. Total RNA was isolated from unfractionated whole blood collected in Tempus Blood RNA tubes. For this clonotype: Its target antigen remains unknown. Per-nucleotide qualities are absent, and no much larger clonotype sits a single base away.

Preparation of the library involved RACE. The listed sequencing device is NextSeq 500. During library preparation, unique molecular identifiers were attached to individual cDNA molecules so that TCRs could be counted quantitatively and reproducibly. Each blood RNA sample was used to sequence both TCR alpha and TCR beta chains. In the original analysis: Samples had a median of roughly 98,000 TCRs, with a range from roughly 23,224 to 750,000. The Decombinator software suite was used to annotate the V, J and CDR3 of the TCR reads. For the PS versus PT1 abundance plots, all samples were subsampled to the same number of TCRs (28,000). TCRs were defined as expanded if absent before sensitization and observed at least eight times at the 2-week time point. The raw public data were reprocessed by TCRdb itself: fastp quality trimming at Q25, MiXCR clonotype calling, in-frame beta chains only. Records with the same CDR3 protein are collapsed into one entry carrying the most frequent genes and DNA. The authors' filters were not applied to this entry. The sample data list 150,000 to 200,000 distinct CDR3 sequences, and approximately 31% of these were observed just once. 2.9% of the sample belongs to the ten largest clones.

Trimming takes 2 bases from V and 8 bases from J, and the germline ends sit 16 bases apart. According to the germline V gene, CDR1 reads SNHLY and CDR2 reads FYNNEI. There are 15 amino acids in the CDR3, from cysteine to phenylalanine inclusive. Just the 45-base CDR3 DNA is kept, in frame starting at base 1. This clonotype was sampled from a woman aged 25 to 39 with alopecia areata. Some clones in this sample may be carry-over from other donors' samples. This chain joins TRBV2 to TRBJ2-1; the D call is tentative, TRBD1 or TRBD2, as each matches 5 bases. This sample comprised whole blood, obtained in connection with sensitization to the hapten diphenylcyclopropenone (DPC). The DNA is TGTGCCAGCAGTGAAATCCCGGGACGATCGCATGAGCAGTTCTTC. Its translation reads: CASSEIPGRSHEQFF. Outside the CDR3, residues come from the reference TRBV2 and TRBJ2-1 proteins, so the full variable domain is: EPEVTQTPSHQVTQMGQEVILRCVPISNHLYFYWYRQILGQKVEFLVSFYNNEISEKSEIFDDQFSVERPDGSNFTLKIRSTKLEDSAMYFCASSEIPGRSHEQFFGPGTRLTVL.